The rows below give T cell receptor beta chains drawn from one sample of a study of T cell repertoires in aging, cancer and after chemotherapy. TCRdb analysed the multiplex PCR reads with MiXCR anew, one entry per CDR3 protein. The sample lists about 10,000 distinct CDR3 sequences; around two fifths were seen once. Sample: blood. Receptors were obtained from a human donor in good health. Each CDR3 is given without its conserved first and last residue.

j_call v_call cdr3_aa
TRBJ1-1 TRBV11-1 ASSAGTGNTEAF
TRBJ2-1 TRBV29-1 SVEGLASTYNEQF
TRBJ1-1 TRBV6-4 ASSSTRNTEAF
TRBJ1-3 TRBV7-9 ASSRTGDGGNTIY
TRBJ2-2 TRBV5-5 ASSPRQGVNTGELF
TRBJ2-7 TRBV29-1 SVVGQVTYEQY
TRBJ2-5 TRBV6-1 ASSRQETQY
TRBJ1-5 TRBV20-1 SVLTRAAQNQPQH
TRBJ2-3 TRBV6-2/TRBV6-3 ASSLTDTQY
TRBJ1-1 TRBV4-1 ASSQADGNTEAF
TRBJ1-1 TRBV20-1 SARQPNTEAF
TRBJ2-5 TRBV5-1 ASSLVQGEETQY
TRBJ2-2 TRBV5-1 ASSFERVQGYTGELF
TRBJ1-1 TRBV12-3/TRBV12-4 ASSFVNTEAF
TRBJ1-6 TRBV6-1 AGQSGTGTSPLH
TRBJ1-1 TRBV14 ASSWGGNTEAF
TRBJ2-2 TRBV19 ASSRPVGPGWTGELF
TRBJ1-2 TRBV7-9 ASSPQGSYGYT
TRBJ1-2 TRBV18 ASSLPAVYGYT
TRBJ2-7 TRBV6-5 ASSARGISEQY
TRBJ2-7 TRBV18 ASSPGLAGRYEQY
TRBJ1-2 TRBV5-1 ASSLEGFGYT
TRBJ1-2 TRBV9 ASSVVDSDYGYT
TRBJ1-1 TRBV20-1 STSRGQNTEAF
TRBJ2-7 TRBV19 ASSSQEAGAYEQY
TRBJ2-3 TRBV7-2 ASSQFRDTQY
TRBJ1-1 TRBV6-1 ASRRRMNTEAF
TRBJ2-2 TRBV19 ASSLGGGPLGGELF
TRBJ2-7 TRBV12-3/TRBV12-4 ASSIAHSGLSYEQY
TRBJ2-3 TRBV6-6 ASSLPGGQNTQY
TRBJ1-2 TRBV20-1 SATGTLNYGYT
TRBJ1-2 TRBV6-2/TRBV6-3 ASSYWANSDYT
TRBJ1-5 TRBV19 ASTFGTSNQPQH
TRBJ2-1 TRBV30 AVSSRPPYNEQF
TRBJ2-2 TRBV2 ASIVEIKTGELF
TRBJ1-5 TRBV24-1 ATSDSRTGRNQPQH
TRBJ2-7 TRBV5-5 ASSLDAGSYEQY
TRBJ2-6 TRBV6-1 ASSDEGTGANVLT
TRBJ2-2 TRBV20-1 SARQGRDAGELF
TRBJ2-4 TRBV5-5 ASSFAGVKNIQY
TRBJ2-3 TRBV7-3 ASSYGGATDTQY
TRBJ1-1 TRBV4-1 ASSQDGGAGRLAF
TRBJ2-3 TRBV7-2 ASSGDSGRRPNPSTDTQY
TRBJ1-2 TRBV5-1 ASSSETGGHGYT
TRBJ2-1 TRBV4-1 ASSQPLAGEQF
TRBJ1-2 TRBV11-2 ASSFASGQESYGYT
TRBJ1-2 TRBV7-9 ASSLGEYGYT
TRBJ2-7 TRBV18 ASSPTSGGIYEQY
TRBJ2-3 TRBV6-2/TRBV6-3 ASTIQGGADTQY
TRBJ1-2 TRBV15 ATSRAGTGRSYGYT
TRBJ1-2 TRBV6-1 ASRWNRGKIDYGYT
TRBJ1-1 TRBV6-1 ASSVRMNTEAF
TRBJ1-2 TRBV5-6 ASSTAGTGGLGYT
TRBJ2-1 TRBV19 ASSTDTVYSYNEQF
TRBJ2-7 TRBV19 ASRSGQGSYEQY
TRBJ1-2 TRBV6-5 ASSPDRGRWYYGYT